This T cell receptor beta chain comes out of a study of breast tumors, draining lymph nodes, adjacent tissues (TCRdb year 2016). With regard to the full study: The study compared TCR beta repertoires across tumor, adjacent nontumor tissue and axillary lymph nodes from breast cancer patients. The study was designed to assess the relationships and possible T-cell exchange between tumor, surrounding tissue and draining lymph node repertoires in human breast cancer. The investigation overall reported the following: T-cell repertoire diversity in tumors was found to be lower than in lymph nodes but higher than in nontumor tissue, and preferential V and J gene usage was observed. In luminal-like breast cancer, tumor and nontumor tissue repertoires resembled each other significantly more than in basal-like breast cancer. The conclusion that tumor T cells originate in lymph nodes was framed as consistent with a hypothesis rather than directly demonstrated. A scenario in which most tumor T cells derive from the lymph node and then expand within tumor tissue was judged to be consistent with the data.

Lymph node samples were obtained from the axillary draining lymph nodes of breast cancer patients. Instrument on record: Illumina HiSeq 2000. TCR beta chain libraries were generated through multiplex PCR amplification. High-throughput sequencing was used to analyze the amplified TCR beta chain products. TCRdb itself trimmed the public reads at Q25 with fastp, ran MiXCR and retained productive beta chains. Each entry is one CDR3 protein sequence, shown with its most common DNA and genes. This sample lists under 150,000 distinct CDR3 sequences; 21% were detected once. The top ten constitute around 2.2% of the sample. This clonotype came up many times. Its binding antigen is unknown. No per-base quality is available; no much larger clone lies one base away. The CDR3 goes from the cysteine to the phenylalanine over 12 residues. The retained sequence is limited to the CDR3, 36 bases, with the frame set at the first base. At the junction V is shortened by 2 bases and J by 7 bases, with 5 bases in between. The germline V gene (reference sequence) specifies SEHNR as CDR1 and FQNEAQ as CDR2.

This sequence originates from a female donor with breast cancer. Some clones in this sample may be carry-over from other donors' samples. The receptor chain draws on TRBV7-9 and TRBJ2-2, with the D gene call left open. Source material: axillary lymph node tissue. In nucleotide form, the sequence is TGTGCCAGCAGCTTATTGAGCGGGGAGCTGTTTTTT. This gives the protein CASSLLSGELFF.